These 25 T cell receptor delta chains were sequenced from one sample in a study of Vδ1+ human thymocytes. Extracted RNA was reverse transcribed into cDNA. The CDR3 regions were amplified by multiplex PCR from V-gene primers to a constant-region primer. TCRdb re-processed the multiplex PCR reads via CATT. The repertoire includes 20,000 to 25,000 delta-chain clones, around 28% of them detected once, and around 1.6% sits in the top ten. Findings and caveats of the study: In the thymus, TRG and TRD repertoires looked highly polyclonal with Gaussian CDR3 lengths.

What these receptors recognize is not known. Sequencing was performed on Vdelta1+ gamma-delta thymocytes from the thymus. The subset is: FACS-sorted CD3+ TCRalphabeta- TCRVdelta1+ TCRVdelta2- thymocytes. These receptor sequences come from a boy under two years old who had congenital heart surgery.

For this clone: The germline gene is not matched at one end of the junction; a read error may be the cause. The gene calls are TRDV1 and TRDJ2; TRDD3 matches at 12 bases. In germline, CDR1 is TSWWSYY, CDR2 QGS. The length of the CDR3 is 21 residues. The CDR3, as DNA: TGTGCTCTTGGGGAAGTAACTCCCCAAAACTGGGGGATACCCTTGACAGCACGACTCTTCTTT. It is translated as CALGEVTPQNWGIPLTARLFF.

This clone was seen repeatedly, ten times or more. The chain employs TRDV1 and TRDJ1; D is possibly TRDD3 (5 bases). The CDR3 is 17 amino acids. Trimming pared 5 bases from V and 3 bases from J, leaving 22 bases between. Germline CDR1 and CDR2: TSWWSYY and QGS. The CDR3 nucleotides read TGTGCTCTTGGGTATAACCGTGTTAGGGGGTCCTCCGATAAACTCATCTTT. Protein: CALGYNRVRGSSDKLIF.

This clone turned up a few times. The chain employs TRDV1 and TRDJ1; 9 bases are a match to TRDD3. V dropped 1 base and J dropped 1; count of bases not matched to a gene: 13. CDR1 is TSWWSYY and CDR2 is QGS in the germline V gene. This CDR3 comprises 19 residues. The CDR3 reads CALGEPPFWGGYFTDKLIF. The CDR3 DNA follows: TGTGCTCTTGGGGAACCGCCTTTCTGGGGGGGATACTTCACCGATAAACTCATCTTT.

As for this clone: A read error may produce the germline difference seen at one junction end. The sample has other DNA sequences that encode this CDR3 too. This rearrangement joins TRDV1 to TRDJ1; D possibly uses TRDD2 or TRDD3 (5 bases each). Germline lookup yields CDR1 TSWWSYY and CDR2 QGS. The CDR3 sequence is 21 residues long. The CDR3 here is CALGERDALPFTGPLSDKLIF. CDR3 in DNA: TGTGCTCTTGGAGAACGGGACGCCCTACCGTTTACTGGACCTCTGTCCGATAAACTCATCTTT.

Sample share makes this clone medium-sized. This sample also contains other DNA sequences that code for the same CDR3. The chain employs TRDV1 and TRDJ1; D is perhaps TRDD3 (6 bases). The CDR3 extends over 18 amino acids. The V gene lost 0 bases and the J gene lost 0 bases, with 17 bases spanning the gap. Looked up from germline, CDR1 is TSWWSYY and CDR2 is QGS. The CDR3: CALGELGASGDYTDKLIF. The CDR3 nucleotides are TGTGCTCTTGGGGAACTAGGCGCCTCTGGGGATTACACCGATAAACTCATCTTT.

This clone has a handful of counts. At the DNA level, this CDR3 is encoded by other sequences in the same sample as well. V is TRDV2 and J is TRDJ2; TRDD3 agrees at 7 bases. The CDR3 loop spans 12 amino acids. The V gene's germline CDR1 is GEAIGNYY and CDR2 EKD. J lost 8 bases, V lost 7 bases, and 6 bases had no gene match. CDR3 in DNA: TGTGCCTGGGGGATAATTACCGCACAACTCTTCTTT. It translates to CAWGIITAQLFF.

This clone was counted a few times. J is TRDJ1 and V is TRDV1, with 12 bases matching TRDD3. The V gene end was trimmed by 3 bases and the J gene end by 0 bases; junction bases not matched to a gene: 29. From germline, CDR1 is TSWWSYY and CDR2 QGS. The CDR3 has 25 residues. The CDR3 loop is CALGEPTIASRTGGYPGPYTDKLIF. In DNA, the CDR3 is TGTGCTCTTGGGGAGCCCACTATTGCGTCCCGTACTGGGGGATACCCGGGCCCGTACACCGATAAACTCATCTTT.

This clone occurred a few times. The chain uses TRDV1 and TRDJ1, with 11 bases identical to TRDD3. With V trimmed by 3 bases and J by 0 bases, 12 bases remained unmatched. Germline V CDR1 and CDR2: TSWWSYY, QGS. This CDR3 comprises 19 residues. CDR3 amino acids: CALGDLRYWGIKYTDKLIF. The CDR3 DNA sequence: TGTGCTCTTGGGGATCTTCGTTACTGGGGGATAAAGTACACCGATAAACTCATCTTT.

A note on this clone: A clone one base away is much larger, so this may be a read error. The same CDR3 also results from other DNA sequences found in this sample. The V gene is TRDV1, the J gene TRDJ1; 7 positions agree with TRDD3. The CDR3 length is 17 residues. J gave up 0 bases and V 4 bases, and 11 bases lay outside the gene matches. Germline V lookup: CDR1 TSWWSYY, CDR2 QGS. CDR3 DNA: TGTGCTCTTGGGGCTAGGGATACTACCTACTACACCGATAAACTCATCTTT. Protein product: CALGARDTTYYTDKLIF.

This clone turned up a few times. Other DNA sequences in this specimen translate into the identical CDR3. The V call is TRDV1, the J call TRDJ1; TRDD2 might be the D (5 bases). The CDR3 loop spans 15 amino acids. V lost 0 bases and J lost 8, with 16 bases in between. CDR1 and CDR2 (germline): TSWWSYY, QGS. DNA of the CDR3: TGTGCTCTTGGGGAACTGGGCCTTATTCCTGCAAAACTCATCTTT. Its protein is CALGELGLIPAKLIF.

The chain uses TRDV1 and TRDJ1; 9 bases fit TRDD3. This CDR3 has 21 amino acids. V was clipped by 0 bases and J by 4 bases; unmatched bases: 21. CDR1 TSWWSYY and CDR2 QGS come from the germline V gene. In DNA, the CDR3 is TGTGCTCTTGGGGAACTCAGCCCTCGAGATCGGGGGATACTCAAGGGCGATAAACTCATCTTT. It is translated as CALGELSPRDRGILKGDKLIF.

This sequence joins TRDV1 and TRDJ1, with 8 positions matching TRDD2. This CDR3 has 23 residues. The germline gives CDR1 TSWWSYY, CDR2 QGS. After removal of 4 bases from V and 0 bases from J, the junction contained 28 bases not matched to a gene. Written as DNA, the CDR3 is TGTGCTCTTGGGGCCCCTAACGAACCCTCCTTCCTAGAGGGCCTTACCTACACCGATAAACTCATCTTT. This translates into CALGAPNEPSFLEGLTYTDKLIF.

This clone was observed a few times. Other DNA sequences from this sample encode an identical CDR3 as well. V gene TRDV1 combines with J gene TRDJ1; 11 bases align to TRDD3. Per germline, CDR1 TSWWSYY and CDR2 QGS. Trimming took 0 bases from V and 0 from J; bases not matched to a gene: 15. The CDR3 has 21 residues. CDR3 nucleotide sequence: TGTGCTCTTGGGGAACTATATCCCACTCTTGGGGGATACGAGTACACCGATAAACTCATCTTT. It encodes CALGELYPTLGGYEYTDKLIF.

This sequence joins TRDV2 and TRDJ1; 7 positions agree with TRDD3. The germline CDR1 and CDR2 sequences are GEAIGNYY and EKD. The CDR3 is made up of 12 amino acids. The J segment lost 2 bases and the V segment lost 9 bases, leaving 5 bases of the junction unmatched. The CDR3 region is CATEGITDKLIF. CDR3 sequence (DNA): TGTGCCACCGAGGGGATAACCGATAAACTCATCTTT.

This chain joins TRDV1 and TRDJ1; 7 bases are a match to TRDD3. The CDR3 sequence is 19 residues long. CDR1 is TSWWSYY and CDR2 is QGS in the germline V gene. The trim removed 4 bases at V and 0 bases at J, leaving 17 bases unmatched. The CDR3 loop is CALGVLGGGMGLYTDKLIF. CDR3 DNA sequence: TGTGCTCTTGGGGTGCTGGGTGGGGGGATGGGGTTATACACCGATAAACTCATCTTT.

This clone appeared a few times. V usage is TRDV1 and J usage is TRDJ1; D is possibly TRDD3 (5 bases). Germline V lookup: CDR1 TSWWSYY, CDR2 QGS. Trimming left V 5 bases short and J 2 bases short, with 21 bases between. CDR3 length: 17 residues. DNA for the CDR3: TGTGCTCTTGGGTGTAGGGGACCACTGAGGAATACCGATAAACTCATCTTT. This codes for CALGCRGPLRNTDKLIF.

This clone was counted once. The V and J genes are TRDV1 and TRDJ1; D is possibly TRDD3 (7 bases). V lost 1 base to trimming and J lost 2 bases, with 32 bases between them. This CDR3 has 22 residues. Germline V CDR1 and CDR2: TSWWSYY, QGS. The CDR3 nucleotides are TGTGCTCTTGGGGAACCCGACCTTCTTCCTCCTGGGGGCCCTAAGGTTACCGATAAACTCATCTTT. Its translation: CALGEPDLLPPGGPKVTDKLIF.

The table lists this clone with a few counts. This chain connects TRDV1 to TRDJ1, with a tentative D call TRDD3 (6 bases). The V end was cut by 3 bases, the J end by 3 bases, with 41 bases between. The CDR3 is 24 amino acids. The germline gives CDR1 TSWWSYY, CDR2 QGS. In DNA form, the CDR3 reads TGTGCTCTTGGGGATTTACCCGTTCCTGGGTTGGTGTGGATACCTCGGACCCACGCCGATAAACTCATCTTT. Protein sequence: CALGDLPVPGLVWIPRTHADKLIF.

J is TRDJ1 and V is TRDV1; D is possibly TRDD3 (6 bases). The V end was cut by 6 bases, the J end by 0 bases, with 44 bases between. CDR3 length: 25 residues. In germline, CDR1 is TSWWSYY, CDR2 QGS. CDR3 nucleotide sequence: TGTGCTCTTGGCCGAAAGGAACTTCCACTCCCTAGTCCCCTTTCTGGGGTATCTTACACCGATAAACTCATCTTT. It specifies CALGRKELPLPSPLSGVSYTDKLIF.

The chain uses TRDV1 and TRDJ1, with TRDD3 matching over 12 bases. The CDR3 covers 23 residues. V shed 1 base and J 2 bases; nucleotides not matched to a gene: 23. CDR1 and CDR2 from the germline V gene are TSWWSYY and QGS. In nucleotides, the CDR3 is TGTGCTCTTGGGGAACGAGGGACCCTCCCCCTGGGGGATACGCTGAAGGAGACCGATAAACTCATCTTT. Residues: CALGERGTLPLGDTLKETDKLIF.

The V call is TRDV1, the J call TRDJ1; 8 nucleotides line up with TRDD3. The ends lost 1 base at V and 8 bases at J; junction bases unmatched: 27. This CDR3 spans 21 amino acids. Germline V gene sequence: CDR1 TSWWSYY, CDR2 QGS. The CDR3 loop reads CALGEPSYGPEYWGVRRKLIF. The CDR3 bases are TGTGCTCTTGGGGAACCATCCTATGGTCCCGAGTACTGGGGGGTAAGGAGGAAACTCATCTTT.

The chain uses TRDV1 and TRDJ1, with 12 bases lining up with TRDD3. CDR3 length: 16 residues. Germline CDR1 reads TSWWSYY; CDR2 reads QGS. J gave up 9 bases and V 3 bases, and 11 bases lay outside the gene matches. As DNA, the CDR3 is TGTGCTCTTGGGGAGTCCTGGTCTGGGGGATACGTTGAACTCATCTTT. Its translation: CALGESWSGGYVELIF.

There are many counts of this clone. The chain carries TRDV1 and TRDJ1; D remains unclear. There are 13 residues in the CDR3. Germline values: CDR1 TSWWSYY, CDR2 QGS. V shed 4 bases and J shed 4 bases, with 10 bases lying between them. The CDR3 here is CALGGIPFDKLIF. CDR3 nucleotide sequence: TGTGCTCTTGGGGGAATTCCGTTCGATAAACTCATCTTT.

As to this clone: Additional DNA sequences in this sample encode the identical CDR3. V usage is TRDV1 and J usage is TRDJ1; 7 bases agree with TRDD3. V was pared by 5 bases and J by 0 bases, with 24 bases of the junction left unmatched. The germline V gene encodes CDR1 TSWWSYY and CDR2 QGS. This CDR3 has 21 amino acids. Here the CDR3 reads CALGCLPYPLGGPRYTDKLIF. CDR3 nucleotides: TGTGCTCTTGGGTGTCTTCCGTACCCCCTGGGGGGACCCCGTTACACCGATAAACTCATCTTT.

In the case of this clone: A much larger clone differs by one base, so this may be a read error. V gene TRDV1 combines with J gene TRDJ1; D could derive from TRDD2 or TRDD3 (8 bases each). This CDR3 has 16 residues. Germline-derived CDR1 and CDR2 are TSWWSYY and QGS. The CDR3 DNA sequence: TGTGCTCTTGGGACTTCCTACTGGGGGTCCACCGATGAACTCATCTTT. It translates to CALGTSYWGSTDELIF.